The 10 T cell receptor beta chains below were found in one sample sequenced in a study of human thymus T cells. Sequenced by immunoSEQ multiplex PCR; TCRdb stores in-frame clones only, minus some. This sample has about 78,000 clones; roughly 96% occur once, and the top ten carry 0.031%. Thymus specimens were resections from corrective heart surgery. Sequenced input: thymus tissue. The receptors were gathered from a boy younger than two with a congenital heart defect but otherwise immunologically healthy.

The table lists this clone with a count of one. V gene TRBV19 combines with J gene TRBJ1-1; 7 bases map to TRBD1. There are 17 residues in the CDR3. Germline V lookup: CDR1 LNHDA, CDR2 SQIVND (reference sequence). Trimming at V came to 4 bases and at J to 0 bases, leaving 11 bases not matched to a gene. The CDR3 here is CASSKCKAGGVNTEAFF. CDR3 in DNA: TGTGCCAGTAGTAAATGTAAGGCAGGGGGTGTGAACACTGAAGCTTTCTTT.

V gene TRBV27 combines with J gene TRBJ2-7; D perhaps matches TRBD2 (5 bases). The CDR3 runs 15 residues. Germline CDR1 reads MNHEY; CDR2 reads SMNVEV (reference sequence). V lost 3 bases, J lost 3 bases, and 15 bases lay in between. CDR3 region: CASSFRGRENYEQYF. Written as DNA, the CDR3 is TGTGCCAGCAGTTTTCGAGGACGGGAAAACTACGAGCAGTACTTC.

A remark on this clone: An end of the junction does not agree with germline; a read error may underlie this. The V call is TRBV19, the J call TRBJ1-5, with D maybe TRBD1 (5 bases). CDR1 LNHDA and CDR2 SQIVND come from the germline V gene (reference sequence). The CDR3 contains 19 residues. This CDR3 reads CASSIDLTATLYSNQPQHF. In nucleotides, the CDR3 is TGTGCCAGCAGTATAGATCTGACAGCGACCTTGTATAGCAATCAGCCCCAGCATTTT.

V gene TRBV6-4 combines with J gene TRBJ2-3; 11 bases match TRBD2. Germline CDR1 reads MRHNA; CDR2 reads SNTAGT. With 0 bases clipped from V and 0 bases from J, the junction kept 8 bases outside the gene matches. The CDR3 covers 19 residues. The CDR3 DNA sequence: TGTGCCAGCAGTGACTCCGGACTAGCGGGCCTACAGAGCACAGATACGCAGTATTTT. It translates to CASSDSGLAGLQSTDTQYF.

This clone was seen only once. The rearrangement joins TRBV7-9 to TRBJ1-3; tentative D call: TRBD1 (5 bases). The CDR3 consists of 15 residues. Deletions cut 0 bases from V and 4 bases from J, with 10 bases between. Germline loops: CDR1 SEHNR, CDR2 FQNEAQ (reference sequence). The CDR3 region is CASSLAIREGNTIYF. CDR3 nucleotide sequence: TGTGCCAGCAGCTTAGCAATCAGGGAAGGAAACACCATATATTTT.

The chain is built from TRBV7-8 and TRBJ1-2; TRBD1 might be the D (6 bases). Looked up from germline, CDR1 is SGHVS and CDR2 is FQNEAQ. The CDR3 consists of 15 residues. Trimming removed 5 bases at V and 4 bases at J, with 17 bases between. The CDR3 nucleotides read TGTGCCAGCAGCACAGGGCGAGGGCAGAGCTATGGCTACACCTTC. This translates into CASSTGRGQSYGYTF.

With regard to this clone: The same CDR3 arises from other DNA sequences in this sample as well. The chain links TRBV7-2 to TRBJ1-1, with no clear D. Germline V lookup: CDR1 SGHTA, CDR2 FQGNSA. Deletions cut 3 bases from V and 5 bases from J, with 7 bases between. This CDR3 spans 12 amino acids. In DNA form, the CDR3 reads TGTGCCAGCAGCTTGAGAGGGACTGAAGCTTTCTTT. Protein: CASSLRGTEAFF.

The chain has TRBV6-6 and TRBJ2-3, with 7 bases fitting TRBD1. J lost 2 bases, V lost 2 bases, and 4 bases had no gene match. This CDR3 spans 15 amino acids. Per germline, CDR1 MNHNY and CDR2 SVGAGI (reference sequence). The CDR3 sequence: CASSYVGQNTDTQYF. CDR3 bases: TGTGCCAGCAGTTACGTGGGACAGAACACAGATACGCAGTATTTT.

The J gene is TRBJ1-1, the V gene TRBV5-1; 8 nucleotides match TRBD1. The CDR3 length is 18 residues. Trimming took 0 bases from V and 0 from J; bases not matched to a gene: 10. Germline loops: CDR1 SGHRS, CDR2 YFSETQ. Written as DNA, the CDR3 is TGCGCCAGCAGCTTGGGTCCCGGGACAGGCACTATGAACACTGAAGCTTTCTTT. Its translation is CASSLGPGTGTMNTEAFF.

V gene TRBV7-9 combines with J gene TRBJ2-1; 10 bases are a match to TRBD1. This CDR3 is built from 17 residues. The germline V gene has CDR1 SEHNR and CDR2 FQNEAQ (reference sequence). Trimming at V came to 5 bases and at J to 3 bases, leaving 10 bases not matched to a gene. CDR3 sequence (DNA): TGTGCCAGCAGCCAATTGACAGGGGGCTATAGCTACAATGAGCAGTTCTTC. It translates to CASSQLTGGYSYNEQFF.